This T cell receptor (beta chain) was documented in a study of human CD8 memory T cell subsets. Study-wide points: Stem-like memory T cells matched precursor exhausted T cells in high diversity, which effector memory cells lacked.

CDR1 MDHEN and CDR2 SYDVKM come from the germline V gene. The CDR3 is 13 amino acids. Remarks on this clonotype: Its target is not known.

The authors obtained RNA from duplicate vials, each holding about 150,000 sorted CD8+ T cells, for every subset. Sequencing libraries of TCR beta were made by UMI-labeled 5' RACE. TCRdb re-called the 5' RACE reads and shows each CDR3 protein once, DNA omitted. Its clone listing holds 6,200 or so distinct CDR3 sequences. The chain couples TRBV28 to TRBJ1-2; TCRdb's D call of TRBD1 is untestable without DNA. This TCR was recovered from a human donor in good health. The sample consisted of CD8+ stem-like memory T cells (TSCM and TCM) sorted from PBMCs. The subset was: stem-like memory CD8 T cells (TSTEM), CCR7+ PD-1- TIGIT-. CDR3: CASSFKDRAGYTF.